The T cell receptor beta chain described here comes from a study of blood T cell repertoires in COVID-19. Assay used: immunoSEQ multiplex PCR; TCRdb lists only in-frame clones, some missing. The table has about 71,000 clones, 90% seen once. The V and J ends lost 5 bases and 0 bases, in that order; junction bases with no gene match: 7. The CDR3 length is 18 residues. The germline V gene has CDR1 SEHNR and CDR2 FQNEAQ (reference sequence). The chain employs TRBV7-9 and TRBJ2-7, with 16 nucleotides matching TRBD2. The sample comprised peripheral blood. The receptor was derived from a woman aged 18 to 35 with acute or convalescent COVID-19. Here the CDR3 DNA reads TGTGCCAGCAGCCCTGGGACTAGCGGGGGGGGAAGCTCCTACGAGCAGTACTTC. Translating gives CASSPGTSGGGSSYEQYF.